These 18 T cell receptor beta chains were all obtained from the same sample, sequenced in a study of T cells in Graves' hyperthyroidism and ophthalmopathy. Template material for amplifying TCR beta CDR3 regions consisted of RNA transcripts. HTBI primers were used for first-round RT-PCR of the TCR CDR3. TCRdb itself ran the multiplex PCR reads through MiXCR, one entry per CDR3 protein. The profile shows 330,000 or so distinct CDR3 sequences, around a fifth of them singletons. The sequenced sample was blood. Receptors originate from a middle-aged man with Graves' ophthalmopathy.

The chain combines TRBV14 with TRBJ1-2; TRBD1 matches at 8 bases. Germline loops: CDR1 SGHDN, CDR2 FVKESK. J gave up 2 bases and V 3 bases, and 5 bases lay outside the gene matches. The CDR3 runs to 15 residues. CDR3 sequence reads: CASSQDREINYGYTF. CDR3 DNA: TGTGCCAGCAGCCAGGACAGGGAGATCAACTATGGCTACACCTTC. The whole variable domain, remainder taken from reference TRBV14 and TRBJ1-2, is EAGVTQFPSHSVIEKGQTVTLRCDPISGHDNLYWYRRVMGKEIKFLLHFVKESKQDESGMPNNRFLAERTGGTYSTLKVQPAELEDSGVYFCASSQDREINYGYTFGSGTRLTVV.

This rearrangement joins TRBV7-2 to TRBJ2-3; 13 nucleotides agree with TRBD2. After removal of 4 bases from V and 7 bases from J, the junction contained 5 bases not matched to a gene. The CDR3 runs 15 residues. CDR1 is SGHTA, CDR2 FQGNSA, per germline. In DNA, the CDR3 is TGTGCCAGCAGCTCCAGGACTAGCGGGGGAAATACGCAGTATTTT. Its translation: CASSSRTSGGNTQYF. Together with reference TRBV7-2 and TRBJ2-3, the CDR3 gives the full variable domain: GAGVSQSPSNKVTEKGKDVELRCDPISGHTALYWYRQSLGQGLEFLIYFQGNSAPDKSGLPSDRFSAERTGGSVSTLTIQRTQQEDSAVYLCASSSRTSGGNTQYFGPGTRLTVL.

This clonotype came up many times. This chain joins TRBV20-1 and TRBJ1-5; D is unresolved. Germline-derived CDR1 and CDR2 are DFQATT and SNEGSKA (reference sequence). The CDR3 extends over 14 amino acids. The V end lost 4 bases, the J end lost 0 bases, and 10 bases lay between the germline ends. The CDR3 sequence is CSATQDNSNQPQHF. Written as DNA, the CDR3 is TGCAGTGCTACTCAGGATAATAGCAATCAGCCCCAGCATTTT.

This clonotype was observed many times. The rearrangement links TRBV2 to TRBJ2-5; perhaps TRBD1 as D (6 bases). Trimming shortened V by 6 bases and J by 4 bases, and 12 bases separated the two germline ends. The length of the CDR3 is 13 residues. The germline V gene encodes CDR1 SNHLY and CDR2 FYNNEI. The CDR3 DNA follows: TGTGCCAGCAGGACAGGATCTCCAGAGACCCAGTACTTC. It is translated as CASRTGSPETQYF.

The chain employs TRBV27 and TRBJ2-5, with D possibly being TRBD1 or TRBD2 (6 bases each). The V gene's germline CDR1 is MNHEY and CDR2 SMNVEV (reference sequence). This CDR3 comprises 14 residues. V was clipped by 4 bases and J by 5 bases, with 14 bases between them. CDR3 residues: CASSSGGGRETQYF. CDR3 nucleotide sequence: TGTGCCAGCAGTTCCGGTGGGGGGCGGGAGACCCAGTACTTC.

For the CDR3, the DNA is TGTGCCAGCAGCCCGGGACGGTGGCAAGATTCACCCCTCCACTTT. It translates to CASSPGRWQDSPLHF. The chain carries TRBV5-4 and TRBJ1-6, with D maybe TRBD1 (5 bases). The V end was cut by 4 bases, the J end by 8 bases, with 16 bases between. Germline V gene lookup returns CDR1 SGHNT and CDR2 YYREEE (reference sequence). The CDR3 is 15 residues long. Using reference TRBV5-4 and TRBJ1-6 for the parts outside the CDR3, the full variable domain is ETGVTQSPTHLIKTRGQQVTLRCSSQSGHNTVSWYQQALGQGPQFIFQYYREEENGRGNFPPRFSGLQFPNYSSELNVNALELDDSALYLCASSPGRWQDSPLHFGNGTRLTVT.

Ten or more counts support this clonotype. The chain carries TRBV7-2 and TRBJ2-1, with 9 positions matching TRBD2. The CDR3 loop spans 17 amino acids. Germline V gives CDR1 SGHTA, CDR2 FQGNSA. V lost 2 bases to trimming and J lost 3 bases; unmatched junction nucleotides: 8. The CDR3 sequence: CASSLRASGAHYNEQFF. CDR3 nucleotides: TGTGCCAGCAGCTTAAGGGCTAGCGGGGCGCACTACAATGAGCAGTTCTTC.

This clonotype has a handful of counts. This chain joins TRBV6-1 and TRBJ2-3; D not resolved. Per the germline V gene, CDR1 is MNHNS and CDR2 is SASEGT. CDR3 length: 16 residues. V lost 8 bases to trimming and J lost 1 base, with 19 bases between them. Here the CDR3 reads CASRSRVSSGTDTQYF. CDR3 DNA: TGTGCCAGCCGATCACGGGTCAGTAGTGGCACAGATACGCAGTATTTT.

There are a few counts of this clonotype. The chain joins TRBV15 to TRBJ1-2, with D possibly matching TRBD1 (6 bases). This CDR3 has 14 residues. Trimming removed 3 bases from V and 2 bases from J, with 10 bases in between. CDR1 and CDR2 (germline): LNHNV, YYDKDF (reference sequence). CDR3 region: CATSSLDRNYGYTF. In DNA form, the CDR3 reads TGTGCCACCAGCAGCTTGGACAGAAACTATGGCTACACCTTC.

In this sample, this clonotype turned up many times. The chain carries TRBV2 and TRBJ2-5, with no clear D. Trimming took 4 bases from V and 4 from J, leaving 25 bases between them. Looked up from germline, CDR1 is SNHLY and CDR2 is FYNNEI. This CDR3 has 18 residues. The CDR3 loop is CASSASTFSHSGTETQYF. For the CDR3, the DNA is TGTGCCAGCAGTGCGAGTACCTTTTCGCATTCGGGTACAGAGACCCAGTACTTC.

The CDR3 DNA reads TGTGCCAGCAGCCCGGTTACCCAGGTTGTTAATTCACCCCTCCACTTT. Its translation is CASSPVTQVVNSPLHF. This chain joins TRBV9 and TRBJ1-6; no clear D. Trimming took off 4 bases at V and 6 bases at J, with 17 bases between the two ends. The CDR3 has 16 amino acids. Per the germline V gene, CDR1 is SGDLS and CDR2 is YYNGEE.

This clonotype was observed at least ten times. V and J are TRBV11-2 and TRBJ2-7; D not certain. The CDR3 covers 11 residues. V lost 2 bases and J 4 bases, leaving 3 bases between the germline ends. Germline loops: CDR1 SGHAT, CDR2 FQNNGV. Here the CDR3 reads CASSLQYEQYF. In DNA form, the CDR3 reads TGTGCCAGCAGCTTACAATACGAGCAGTACTTC. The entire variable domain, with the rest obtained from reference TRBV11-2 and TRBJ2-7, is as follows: EAGVAQSPRYKIIEKRQSVAFWCNPISGHATLYWYQQILGQGPKLLIQFQNNGVVDDSQLPKDRFSAERLKGVDSTLKIQPAKLEDSAVYLCASSLQYEQYFGPGTRLTVT.

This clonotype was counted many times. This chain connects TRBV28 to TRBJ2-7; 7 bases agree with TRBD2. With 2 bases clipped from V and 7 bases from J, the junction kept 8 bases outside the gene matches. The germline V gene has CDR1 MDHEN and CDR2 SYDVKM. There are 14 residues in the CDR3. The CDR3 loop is CASSLTGGAREQYF. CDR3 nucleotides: TGTGCCAGCAGTTTAACGGGAGGCGCTCGTGAGCAGTACTTC.

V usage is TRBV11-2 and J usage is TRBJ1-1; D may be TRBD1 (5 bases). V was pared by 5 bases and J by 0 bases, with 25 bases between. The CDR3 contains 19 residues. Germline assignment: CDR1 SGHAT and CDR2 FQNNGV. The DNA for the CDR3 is TGTGCCAGCAGCCCCTGGGGCGGCTCCCCTTATATCATGAACACTGAAGCTTTCTTT. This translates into CASSPWGGSPYIMNTEAFF.

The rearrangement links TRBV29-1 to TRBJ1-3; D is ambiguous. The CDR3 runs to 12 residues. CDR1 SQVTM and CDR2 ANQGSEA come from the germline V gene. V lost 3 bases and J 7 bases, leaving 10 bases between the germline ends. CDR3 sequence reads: CSVDAGSNTIYF. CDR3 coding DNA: TGCAGCGTTGACGCCGGGTCTAACACCATATATTTT.

The CDR3 DNA is TGTGCCAGCAGCCCCCGATCGGGGGTCGGTGAGCAGTTCTTC. Translated: CASSPRSGVGEQFF. The chain has TRBV12-3 or TRBV12-4 and TRBJ2-1, with a possible D match to TRBD2 (6 bases). CDR3 size: 14 residues. Trimming stripped 6 bases from V and 9 bases from J, with 18 bases between.

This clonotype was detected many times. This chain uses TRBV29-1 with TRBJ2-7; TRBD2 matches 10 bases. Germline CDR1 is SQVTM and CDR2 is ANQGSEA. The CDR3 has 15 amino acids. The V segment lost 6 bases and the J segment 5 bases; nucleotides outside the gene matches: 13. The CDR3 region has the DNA TGCAGCGTGGTGAGCGGGAGGGGTTATACGAACGAGCAGTACTTC. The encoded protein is CSVVSGRGYTNEQYF.

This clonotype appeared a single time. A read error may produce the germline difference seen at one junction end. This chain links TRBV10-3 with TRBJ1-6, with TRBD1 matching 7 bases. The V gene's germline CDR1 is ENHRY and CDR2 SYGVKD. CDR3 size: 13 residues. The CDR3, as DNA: TGTGCCATCATGCGGGACAGAGGCTCACCCCCCCACTTT. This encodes CAIMRDRGSPPHF.